A selection of T cell receptor beta chains follows, all from one sample in a study of control samples from healthy donors and cancer patients. The protocol was immunoSEQ multiplex PCR, while the TCRdb copy is restricted to in-frame clones and leaves out a portion. The sample consists of 100,000 to 150,000 clones, about 93% of them appearing once. Sequencing was done on a sample of blood. The receptors here all came from a man younger than 30 in good health. The CDR3 runs from the conserved cysteine through the conserved F or W. The D gene is left open where the match is weak. Not all rows give a size; the values are once, few, many and, for expanded clones, a class.

>14|TRBJ2-7|TRBV28|NA|TRBD2
TGTGCCAGCAGTGACTATAGCGGGGCCTACGAGCAGTACTTC
CASSDYSGAYEQYF
>15|TRBJ2-3|TRBV7-3|NA|NA
TGTGCCAGCAGCTTAACCGGCGGTCGTACAGATACGCAGTATTTT
CASSLTGGRTDTQYF
>17|TRBJ2-2|TRBV28|NA|NA
TGTGCCAGCAGTTTGTGGAGTCTCGGGAAGGGGACCGGGGAGCTGTTTTTT
CASSLWSLGKGTGELFF
>14|TRBJ2-1|TRBV5-1|NA|NA
TGCGCCAGCAGCTTTGGATCATCGGGGGCGGTTTCGTTCTTC
CASSFGSSGAVSFF
>15|TRBJ1-5|TRBV28|NA|NA
TGTGCCAGCAGTTTAGGCAGGGTGGGAAATCAGCCCCAGCATTTT
CASSLGRVGNQPQHF
>17|TRBJ2-1|TRBV7-3|NA|TRBD2
TGTGCCAGCAGCTTCACCCCTAGCGGGGGGGTCCTCGGTGAGCAGTTCTTC
CASSFTPSGGVLGEQFF
>13|TRBJ1-5|TRBV5-1|once|NA
TGCGCCAGCAGCTTGGAGGGGAACGCGCCCCAGCATTTT
CASSLEGNAPQHF
>13|TRBJ2-3|TRBV19|NA|NA
TGTGCCAGTAGTATGGCGTACACAGATACGCAGTATTTT
CASSMAYTDTQYF
>18|TRBJ2-3|TRBV2|NA|TRBD2
TGTGCCAGCAGTTCTACCCTTCTGCTAGCGGGGGACACAGATACGCAGTATTTT
CASSSTLLLAGDTDTQYF
>13|TRBJ1-3|TRBV13|NA|NA
TGTGCCAGCAGCCCGACAGCTGGAAACACCATATATTTT
CASSPTAGNTIYF
>14|TRBJ1-2|TRBV19|NA|NA
TGTGCCAGTAGAGGCGGGACTACCCCCTATGGCTACACCTTC
CASRGGTTPYGYTF
>14|TRBJ1-1|TRBV4-1|NA|NA
TGCGCCAGCAGCCAGGGACAAATGAACACTGAAGCTTTCTTT
CASSQGQMNTEAFF
>11|TRBJ2-4|TRBV3-1/TRBV3-2|NA|NA
TGTGCCAGCGGAGCCAAAAACATTCAGTACTTC
CASGAKNIQYF
>14|TRBJ2-5|TRBV24-1|NA|NA
TGTGCCACCAGTGTAGGTGGCCGCCAAGAGACCCAGTACTTC
CATSVGGRQETQYF
>14|TRBJ1-2|TRBV24-1|NA|TRBD1
TGTGCCACCAGTGACCCCGGGACAGGGTATGGCTACACCTTC
CATSDPGTGYGYTF
>14|TRBJ1-5|TRBV19|NA|NA
TGTGCCAGTAGTATAGCTGGGAACAATCAGCCCCAGCATTTT
CASSIAGNNQPQHF
>15|TRBJ2-2|TRBV18|NA|NA
TGTGCCAGCTCACCGGGATCGACGAACACCGGGGAGCTGTTTTTT
CASSPGSTNTGELFF
>11|TRBJ1-2|TRBV19|NA|NA
TGTGCCAGTAGTTTCGCGTATGGCTACACCTTC
CASSFAYGYTF
>14|TRBJ2-7|TRBV21-1|NA|NA
TGTGCCAGCAGAGAGGACGGGGGGGATTACGAGCAGTACTTC
CASREDGGDYEQYF
>14|TRBJ1-3|TRBV11-2|NA|NA
TGTGCCAGCAGCCAGAGAGACTCTGGAAACACCATATATTTT
CASSQRDSGNTIYF
>19|TRBJ2-1|TRBV4-3|NA|NA
TGCGCCAGCAGCCAAGAACCCACAATGGCGGGGAGCTCCTACAATGAGCAGTTCTTC
CASSQEPTMAGSSYNEQFF
>13|TRBJ2-7|TRBV6-5|NA|NA
TGTGCCACAGCACTGAGACAGACCTACGAGCAGTACTTC
CATALRQTYEQYF
>14|TRBJ1-2|TRBV7-9|NA|NA
TGTGCCAGCATCCCTCGTTTCCCTCCGTATGGCTACACCTTC
CASIPRFPPYGYTF
>16|TRBJ1-2|TRBV10-3|NA|TRBD1
TGTGCCATCAGTGTCTTCACAGGGGGAAAAGACTATGGCTACACCTTC
CAISVFTGGKDYGYTF
>13|TRBJ1-2|TRBV30|once|TRBD1
TGTGCCTGGAGTCCGGACAGGGCGTATGGCTACACCTTC
CAWSPDRAYGYTF
>16|TRBJ2-1|TRBV3-1/TRBV3-2|few|NA
TGTGCCAGCAGCCACGTTACAGGGAAAACTGGCGGTGAGCAGTTCTTC
CASSHVTGKTGGEQFF
>14|TRBJ2-3|TRBV5-4|NA|NA
TGTGCCAGCAGCTTGTTTCAGAAGACAGATACGCAGTATTTT
CASSLFQKTDTQYF
>15|TRBJ1-3|TRBV7-2|NA|NA
TGTGCCAGCAGCTTAGTGGCAGGGTCTGGAAACACCATATATTTT
CASSLVAGSGNTIYF
>15|TRBJ2-3|TRBV19|NA|TRBD2
TGTGCCAGTAGTCCTCTAGCGGGAGGGCAAGATACGCAGTATTTT
CASSPLAGGQDTQYF
>13|TRBJ2-1|TRBV3-1/TRBV3-2|NA|NA
TGTGCCAGCAGCTTATCGGATTCCAATGAGCAGTTCTTC
CASSLSDSNEQFF
>14|TRBJ1-5|TRBV27|NA|NA
TGTGCCAGCTGGGGACACCTTAGCAATCAGCCCCAGCATTTT
CASWGHLSNQPQHF
>15|TRBJ1-5|TRBV30|NA|NA
TGTGCCTGGAGTGTAGGGCAGGGCTTCGGTCAGCCCCAGCATTTT
CAWSVGQGFGQPQHF
>15|TRBJ2-1|TRBV20-1|once|TRBD2
TGCAGTGCTAGTCGACTAGCGGACCTATACAATGAGCAGTTCTTC
CSASRLADLYNEQFF
>16|TRBJ2-1|TRBV4-1|few|TRBD1
TGCGCCAGCAGCCGCGGACAGGGGGCGACGAAGGATGAGCAGTTCTTC
CASSRGQGATKDEQFF
>12|TRBJ1-5|TRBV6-5|NA|NA
TGTGCCAGCAGGGGGGAAAATCAGCCCCAGCATTTT
CASRGENQPQHF
>11|TRBJ2-1|TRBV29-1|NA|NA
TGCAGCGTGGGCCCAGTGGATGAGCAGTTCTTC
CSVGPVDEQFF
>13|TRBJ1-1|TRBV4-1|NA|TRBD1
TGCGCCAGCAGTCTTAGTCCGGACAGGGAAGCTTTCTTT
CASSLSPDREAFF
>12|TRBJ1-1|TRBV10-2|NA|NA
TGCGCCAGCTCCACCGCGAACACTGAAGCTTTCTTT
CASSTANTEAFF
>13|TRBJ1-2|TRBV5-1|NA|TRBD1
TGCGCCAGCAGCTCCACAGGGGCCAGTGGCTACACCTTC
CASSSTGASGYTF
>14|TRBJ2-1|TRBV5-1|NA|TRBD2
TGCGCCAGCAGCTGGACCGGGAGGAACAATGAGCAGTTCTTC
CASSWTGRNNEQFF
>16|TRBJ1-3|TRBV7-8|NA|NA
TGTGCCAGCAGCCCCCAGACAGTTAGCTCTGGAAACACCATATATTTT
CASSPQTVSSGNTIYF
>13|TRBJ1-5|TRBV27|once|TRBD1
TGTGCCAGCAGTCCAGGGGGGTTCCAGCCCCAGCATTTT
CASSPGGFQPQHF
>12|TRBJ1-6|TRBV28|NA|NA
TGTGCCAGCAGTTTAATGCATTCACCCCTCCACTTT
CASSLMHSPLHF
>17|TRBJ2-3|TRBV4-1|NA|TRBD2
TGCGCCAGCAGCGGCAGAGGGCTAGCGGGGGGGCCGGATACGCAGTATTTT
CASSGRGLAGGPDTQYF
>16|TRBJ1-3|TRBV30|NA|TRBD1
TGTGCCTGGAGTGTAGGGACAGGGGCCTCTGGAAACACCATATATTTT
CAWSVGTGASGNTIYF
>17|TRBJ2-3|TRBV24-1|NA|TRBD1
TGTGCCACCAGTGATCCTTTGGGACAGGGATTCACAGATACGCAGTATTTT
CATSDPLGQGFTDTQYF
>14|TRBJ1-4|TRBV7-9|NA|NA
TGTGCCAGCAGCTTCATGGGAACTAATGAAAAACTGTTTTTT
CASSFMGTNEKLFF
>14|TRBJ1-2|TRBV7-2|NA|NA
TGTGCCAGCAGCCCGACTCAGGGAATGTATGGCTACACCTTC
CASSPTQGMYGYTF
>14|TRBJ2-1|TRBV2|NA|NA
TGTGCCAGCAGTGGCGTCAGCTCCTACAATGAGCAGTTCTTC
CASSGVSSYNEQFF
>14|TRBJ2-3|TRBV19|NA|NA
TGTGCCAGTAGTGAAGGGTGGAGGACAGATACGCAGTATTTT
CASSEGWRTDTQYF
>19|TRBJ2-6|TRBV7-3|NA|NA
TGTGCCAGCAGCTTAACCGCTGGGGAAACAAGCTCTGGGGCCAACGTCCTGACTTTC
CASSLTAGETSSGANVLTF
>14|TRBJ1-6|TRBV6-5|NA|TRBD1
TGTGCCAGCAGGGACGGGACAGATAATTCACCCCTCCACTTT
CASRDGTDNSPLHF
>14|TRBJ1-1|TRBV27|NA|NA
TGTGCCACCTCCGGGGGGGGCGCGAACACTGAAGCTTTCTTT
CATSGGGANTEAFF
>14|TRBJ2-2|TRBV30|NA|NA
TGTGCCTGGAGTATTCCCGAACGTACCGGGGAGCTGTTTTTT
CAWSIPERTGELFF